This paragraph covers one T cell receptor (beta chain) sequence. This specimen belongs to a study of blood T cell repertoires in COVID-19. CDR3 length: 13 amino acids. Deletions cut 5 bases from V and 6 bases from J, with 10 bases between. CDR1 MNHEY and CDR2 SMNVEV come from the germline V gene (reference sequence). Profiled with immunoSEQ multiplex PCR; TCRdb holds only in-frame clones, not every one. The sample includes more than 200,000 clones, around 84% seen only once; the top ten take nearly 4.5%. The rearrangement joins TRBV27 to TRBJ1-4; D possibly corresponds to TRBD1 (5 bases). This TCR derives from a man aged 50-59 years with acute or convalescent COVID-19. Source material: peripheral blood. The CDR3 spells CASSGQGYEKLFF. Here the CDR3 DNA reads TGTGCCAGCAGTGGGCAGGGCTATGAAAAACTGTTTTTT.